Listed below are T cell receptor beta chains from one sample, sequenced in a study of T cell responses to AZD1222 COVID-19 vaccine. Repertoires were generated with immunoSEQ multiplex PCR, while TCRdb's copy carries only in-frame clones and drops some. This table has over 85,000 clones, roughly 90% appearing once. The sample here was peripheral blood, taken 28 days after the second AZD1222 dose. The receptors derive from an adult who received the AZD1222 COVID-19 vaccine. Both conserved end residues are part of each CDR3. The D gene is left open where the match is weak. The size field is filled for only some rows; it gives once, few, many or a size class.

D: TRBD1
J: TRBJ1-4
size: .
V: TRBV2
DNA: TGTGCCAGCAGTCCAGGGGGCGACGAAAAACTGTTTTTT
CDR3: CASSPGGDEKLFF

D: .
J: TRBJ2-3
size: .
V: TRBV7-7
DNA: TGTGCCAGCAGTCCCAACACTAGCCCGACAGATACGCAGTATTTT
CDR3: CASSPNTSPTDTQYF

D: TRBD1
J: TRBJ2-3
size: .
V: TRBV28
DNA: TGTGCCAGCCTCCAACAGGGGCCAGATACGCAGTATTTT
CDR3: CASLQQGPDTQYF

D: .
J: TRBJ1-5
size: .
V: TRBV30
DNA: TGTGCCTGGAGTCCTAGAACGGGCCCTAGCAATCAGCCCCAGCATTTT
CDR3: CAWSPRTGPSNQPQHF

D: TRBD1
J: TRBJ2-7
size: .
V: TRBV18
DNA: TGTGCCAGCTCACCCCCCTCGGACAGGGAAAAGGGCGAGCAGTACTTC
CDR3: CASSPPSDREKGEQYF

D: .
J: TRBJ1-6
size: few
V: TRBV11-3
DNA: TGTGCCAGCAGCTTAGATCCGCGGGTGCGGAATTCACCCCTCCACTTT
CDR3: CASSLDPRVRNSPLHF

D: .
J: TRBJ1-4
size: .
V: TRBV7-2
DNA: TGTGCCAGCAGCTTAGCAGGGGGATTCAATGAAAAACTGTTTTTT
CDR3: CASSLAGGFNEKLFF

D: TRBD2
J: TRBJ2-7
size: .
V: TRBV5-1
DNA: TGCGCCAGCAGCGCTCTCGGGACTAGCGGTAGAGGGTACGAGCAGTACTTC
CDR3: CASSALGTSGRGYEQYF

D: TRBD1
J: TRBJ2-5
size: .
V: TRBV18
DNA: TGTGCCAGCTCACCGACGACAGGGGACAGGGGGCTGGAGACCCAGTACTTC
CDR3: CASSPTTGDRGLETQYF

D: .
J: TRBJ2-2
size: .
V: TRBV11-3
DNA: TGTGCCAGCAGCCAAAGGCTTACCGGGGAGCTGTTTTTT
CDR3: CASSQRLTGELFF

D: .
J: TRBJ2-7
size: .
V: TRBV10-3
DNA: TGTGCCATCAGGGGGACGGACTCCTACGAGCAGTACTTC
CDR3: CAIRGTDSYEQYF

D: .
J: TRBJ2-2
size: .
V: TRBV9
DNA: TGTGCCAGCAGCCCCCGCCGCACCGGGGAGCTGTTTTTT
CDR3: CASSPRRTGELFF

D: .
J: TRBJ1-4
size: many
V: TRBV19
DNA: TGTGCCAGTAGTATTACTAATCTAGCAAATGAAAAACTGTTTTTT
CDR3: CASSITNLANEKLFF

D: TRBD2
J: TRBJ2-3
size: .
V: TRBV11-2
DNA: TGTGCCAGCAGCACCGAAGCGGGAGGGCCCTCAGATACGCAGTATTTT
CDR3: CASSTEAGGPSDTQYF

D: .
J: TRBJ2-1
size: .
V: TRBV11-3
DNA: TGTGCCAGCAACCCCGACACCCGGAACAATGAGCAGTTCTTC
CDR3: CASNPDTRNNEQFF

D: TRBD1
J: TRBJ2-1
size: once
V: TRBV11-3
DNA: TGTGCCAGTACCTTAAGGGTGGGACAGGGACCCCCGGGGGAGCAGTTCTTC
CDR3: CASTLRVGQGPPGEQFF

D: .
J: TRBJ1-3
size: once
V: TRBV30
DNA: TGTGCCTGGAGCCTACAACACTCGGGACCCGGAAACACCATATATTTT
CDR3: CAWSLQHSGPGNTIYF

D: .
J: TRBJ2-4
size: .
V: TRBV27
DNA: TGTGCCAGCAGTTCGGGACTCAAAGGGGACATTCAGTACTTC
CDR3: CASSSGLKGDIQYF

D: .
J: TRBJ1-2
size: .
V: TRBV3-1/TRBV3-2
DNA: TGTGCCAGCAGCCAAGAAGGGACGGCCTATGGCTACACCTTC
CDR3: CASSQEGTAYGYTF

D: .
J: TRBJ1-5
size: .
V: TRBV7-3
DNA: TGTGCCAGCAGCTTATATCAGCCCCAGCATTTT
CDR3: CASSLYQPQHF

D: .
J: TRBJ1-1
size: .
V: TRBV19
DNA: TGTGCCAGTAGTATTGGTCAGTCGAACACTGAAGCTTTCTTT
CDR3: CASSIGQSNTEAFF

D: .
J: TRBJ2-2
size: .
V: TRBV28
DNA: TGTGCCAGCAGTTTAAGGCGGAGCGGGCCCCTTACCGGGGAGCTGTTTTTT
CDR3: CASSLRRSGPLTGELFF

D: .
J: TRBJ2-6
size: .
V: TRBV10-3
DNA: TGTGCCATCAGTGAGTCGACGGGGGCCAACGTCCTGACTTTC
CDR3: CAISESTGANVLTF

D: .
J: TRBJ1-5
size: .
V: TRBV19
DNA: TGTGCCAGTAGCGTAGTAGGGGGATTTAGCAATCAGCCCCAGCATTTT
CDR3: CASSVVGGFSNQPQHF

D: .
J: TRBJ2-7
size: once
V: TRBV9
DNA: TGTGCCAGCAGCGTACCCAAGGGGGACTACGAGCAGTACTTC
CDR3: CASSVPKGDYEQYF

D: .
J: TRBJ1-1
size: .
V: TRBV27
DNA: TGTGCCAGCAGCGGCCGGATGAACACTGAAGCTTTCTTT
CDR3: CASSGRMNTEAFF

D: .
J: TRBJ2-2
size: .
V: TRBV11-3
DNA: TGTGCCAGCAGCTTGTTCCTTTCCGGGGAGCTGTTTTTT
CDR3: CASSLFLSGELFF

D: TRBD1
J: TRBJ2-3
size: once
V: TRBV7-9
DNA: TGTGCCAGCAGCTTAGCGACAGGGGGCCCCACAGATACGCAGTATTTT
CDR3: CASSLATGGPTDTQYF

D: .
J: TRBJ1-1
size: .
V: TRBV27
DNA: TGTGCCAGCAGTGGGGGGCACACTGAAGCTTTCTTT
CDR3: CASSGGHTEAFF

D: .
J: TRBJ1-5
size: .
V: TRBV25-1
DNA: TGTGCCAGCAGTGATCGGGGTAGCAATCAGCCCCAGCATTTT
CDR3: CASSDRGSNQPQHF

D: .
J: TRBJ1-5
size: .
V: TRBV10-3
DNA: TGTGCCATCGGGCCAAACAATCAGCCCCAGCATTTT
CDR3: CAIGPNNQPQHF

D: TRBD1
J: TRBJ1-5
size: .
V: TRBV5-1
DNA: TGCGCCAGCAGACAGACAGGGGCCGATAGTCAGCCCCAGCATTTT
CDR3: CASRQTGADSQPQHF

D: .
J: TRBJ1-2
size: once
V: TRBV27
DNA: TGTGCCAGCAACAGGCGGGGGGCTGGAGGTGGCTACACCTTC
CDR3: CASNRRGAGGGYTF

D: .
J: TRBJ2-7
size: .
V: TRBV2
DNA: TGTGCCAGCAGTAGGGATCTTATCTCCTACGAGCAGTACTTC
CDR3: CASSRDLISYEQYF

D: .
J: TRBJ2-1
size: .
V: TRBV7-6
DNA: TGTGCCAGCAGCTTACCGAGCTCCTACAATGAGCAGTTCTTC
CDR3: CASSLPSSYNEQFF

D: .
J: TRBJ2-1
size: .
V: TRBV7-3
DNA: TGTGCCAGCAGCCAGCAGACAGTGGGTGAGCAGTTCTTC
CDR3: CASSQQTVGEQFF

D: TRBD1
J: TRBJ1-1
size: .
V: TRBV15
DNA: TGTGCCACCAGCACCCGAGGGGGCTCCTACTCCACTGAAGCTTTCTTT
CDR3: CATSTRGGSYSTEAFF

D: .
J: TRBJ2-7
size: many
V: TRBV28
DNA: TGTGCCAGCAGTACCCGGACTGGAGCCTACGAGCAGTACTTC
CDR3: CASSTRTGAYEQYF

D: .
J: TRBJ1-1
size: .
V: TRBV20-1
DNA: TGCAGCGGAGAGATGAACACTGAAGCTTTCTTT
CDR3: CSGEMNTEAFF

D: TRBD2
J: TRBJ2-2
size: .
V: TRBV4-2
DNA: TGTGCCAGCAGCCCCCCCGGACTAGCGGGAGACACCGGGGAGCTGTTTTTT
CDR3: CASSPPGLAGDTGELFF